Following are 30 T cell receptor delta chains from one sample sequenced in a study of gammadelta T cells in human blood. TCRdb fed the RT-PCR reads to CATT. The sample holds over a thousand delta-chain clones, 1.7% seen once. Sequencing used non-Vgamma9Vdelta2 gamma-delta T cells from adult blood. All receptors derive from a human donor.

Of note for this clone: A far larger clone is only one base removed, so a read error is likely. This chain uses TRAV29/DV5 with TRDJ1, with 10 nucleotides matching TRDD3. J was trimmed by 5 bases and V by 0 bases; bases with no gene match: 19. CDR1 is NSMFDY, CDR2 ISSIKDK, per germline. The CDR3 spans 19 residues. Here the CDR3 reads CAASARDGGYILPGDKLIF. The CDR3 DNA reads as TGTGCAGCAAGCGCCCGTGATGGGGGATACATACTCCCAGGAGATAAACTCATCTTT.

This clone is classed as large. The V and J genes are TRDV1 and TRDJ1; weak D call: TRDD2 (7 bases). Trimming stripped 1 base from V and 3 bases from J, with 39 bases between. This CDR3 has 24 amino acids. Germline CDR1 TSWWSYY, CDR2 QGS. Here the CDR3 reads CALGEPAFPTSRTGYFSGADKLIF. Written as DNA, the CDR3 is TGTGCTCTTGGGGAACCCGCCTTTCCTACGTCCCGTACTGGATACTTTTCCGGGGCCGATAAACTCATCTTT.

This clone was counted a few times. A far more abundant clone sits one base away, making this likely a read error. The rearrangement joins TRDV2 to TRDJ1; tentatively, D is TRDD3 (6 bases). Per the germline V gene, CDR1 is GEAIGNYY and CDR2 is EKD. The CDR3 sequence is 18 residues long. The CDR3 loop is CAYDIRPDFGGYTDKLIF. CDR3 nucleotide sequence: TGTGCCTATGACATCCGGCCGGATTTTGGGGGGTACACCGATAAACTCATCTTT.

By frequency in the sample, this clone is large. The sample has other DNA sequences that encode this CDR3 too. The rearrangement joins TRAV38-2/DV8 to TRDJ1; 9 nucleotides line up with TRDD3. CDR3 length: 18 residues. Germline CDR1 TSESDYY, CDR2 QEAYKQQN. Trimming at V came to 0 bases and at J to 0 bases, leaving 9 bases not matched to a gene. The CDR3 spells CAYRSALGIRAYTDKLIF. DNA for the CDR3: TGTGCTTATAGGAGCGCGCTGGGGATACGGGCGTACACCGATAAACTCATCTTT.

This clone is labeled medium-sized. Other DNA sequences within the sample encode an identical CDR3. The chain has TRDV3 and TRDJ1; 7 bases map to TRDD3. This CDR3 is 20 amino acids long. Germline V gene data show CDR1 as TVYSNPD and CDR2 as GDNSRS (reference sequence). After removal of 5 bases from V and 0 bases from J, the junction contained 27 bases not matched to a gene. This CDR3 reads CALGGIVLLGDPHYTDKLIF. CDR3 nucleotides: TGTGCCCTGGGTGGCATAGTATTATTGGGGGACCCCCACTACACCGATAAACTCATCTTT. Full variable domain (outside the CDR3, taken from reference TRDV3 and TRDJ1): CDKVTQSSPDQTVASGSEVVLLCTYDTVYSNPDLFWYRIRPDYSFQFVFYGDNSRSEGADFTQGRFSVKHILTQKAFHLVISPVRTEDSATYYCALGGIVLLGDPHYTDKLIFGKGTRVTVEP.

This clone turned up a few times. A far larger clone is a single base away, which makes a read error likely. This chain joins TRAV29/DV5 and TRDJ1, with TRDD3 matching over 8 bases. TCRdb records no J gene; here it was assigned by comparing the DNA to germline. The CDR3 has 19 amino acids. Germline V gene sequence: CDR1 NSMFDY, CDR2 ISSIKDK. With V trimmed by 0 bases and J by 4 bases, 20 bases remained unmatched. The CDR3 DNA follows: TGTGCAGCAAGCGCAACTCTACGTACTGGGGGGTACGCGTTCGATAAACTCATCTTT. Translating it yields CAASATLRTGGYAFDKLIF.

This clone is classed as large. The chain couples TRDV3 to TRDJ1; tentative D call: TRDD3 (7 bases). The CDR3 extends over 20 amino acids. With 3 bases removed from V and 4 bases from J, the gap between germline ends came to 36 bases. Germline values: CDR1 TVYSNPD, CDR2 GDNSRS (reference sequence). CDR3 DNA sequence: TGTGCCTTAACAGGCCTTCCAACGTACTGGGGATCCGAGAACCACGATAAACTCATCTTT. Translated, it gives CALTGLPTYWGSENHDKLIF.

This clone is labeled medium-sized. This chain links TRDV1 with TRDJ1; 8 nucleotides line up with TRDD2. The length of the CDR3 is 12 residues. Looked up from germline, CDR1 is TSWWSYY and CDR2 is QGS. CDR3 region: CALFLPLGKLIF. The CDR3 region has the DNA TGTGCCCTCTTCCTACCTCTGGGGAAACTCATCTTT.

By share of the sample, this clone is large. This chain connects TRDV1 to TRDJ1; 10 nucleotides agree with TRDD3. Germline V gene sequence: CDR1 TSWWSYY, CDR2 QGS. The CDR3 extends over 20 amino acids. V was clipped by 4 bases and J by 3 bases; unmatched bases: 20. The CDR3 spells CALGAPDWGIWLPWSDKLIF. CDR3 DNA sequence: TGTGCTCTTGGGGCCCCCGACTGGGGGATTTGGCTCCCTTGGTCCGATAAACTCATCTTT.

The sample holds a few counts of this clone. A much larger clone is a single base away; this may be a read error. Other DNA sequences in the sample encode the same CDR3. The chain employs TRDV1 and TRDJ1; 9 nucleotides match TRDD3. CDR1 is TSWWSYY and CDR2 is QGS in the germline V gene. This CDR3 is built from 19 residues. The CDR3 reads CALGDQVIRGIQYTDKLIF. The DNA of the CDR3 is TGTGCTCTGGGGGACCAGGTTATTCGGGGGATACAGTACACCGATAAACTCATCTTT.

A few counts support this clone. A read error likely explains why the TCRdb protein, taken from a much larger clone, differs from this DNA's translation at residue 3; the protein shown is translated from the DNA. J is TRDJ1 and V is TRDV3; D possibly matches TRDD2 or TRDD3 (5 bases each). CDR3 size: 15 residues. In germline, CDR1 is TVYSNPD, CDR2 GDNSRS (reference sequence). Between the trimmed V and J ends, which lost 5 bases and 5 bases, there was a span of 24 bases. The CDR3 coding sequence is TGTGCCAGAAACTTCCAATACGCCCGGGGGGATAAACTCATCTTT. It specifies CARNFQYARGDKLIF.

This clone is classed as large. The genes are TRDV1 and TRDJ1; a weak D match, TRDD3 (6 bases). Trimming took off 3 bases at V and 0 bases at J, with 17 bases between the two ends. This CDR3 region has 17 residues. CDR1 and CDR2 from the germline V gene are TSWWSYY and QGS. As DNA, the CDR3 is TGTGCTCTTGGGGATGGGGGTCGATACGAGTACACCGATAAACTCATCTTT. Its translation: CALGDGGRYEYTDKLIF.

To note about this clone: A read error may be the cause here, since a much bigger clone is one base away. Other DNA sequences in the sample encode the same CDR3. The chain has TRDV1 and TRDJ1; possibly TRDD3 for D (5 bases). Per germline, CDR1 TSWWSYY and CDR2 QGS. This CDR3 is built from 17 residues. The chain's CDR3 is CALGVAPGNFYTDKLIF. CDR3 coding DNA: TGTGCGCTTGGGGTGGCCCCGGGGAACTTCTACACCGATAAACTCATCTTT.

By share, this clone ranks as medium-sized. The rearrangement uses TRDV1 and TRDJ1; 9 bases are shared with TRDD3. J gave up 0 bases and V 1 base, and 30 bases lay outside the gene matches. Germline V gives CDR1 TSWWSYY, CDR2 QGS. The CDR3 length is 25 residues. The chain's CDR3 is CALGERAFLEAPAGGYRLYTDKLIF. For the CDR3, the DNA is TGTGCTCTTGGGGAACGCGCCTTCCTGGAAGCCCCTGCGGGGGGATACCGATTATACACCGATAAACTCATCTTT.

Only a few counts were recorded for this clone. A far larger clone lies a single base away; this is likely a read error. The chain links TRDV1 to TRDJ1; 11 bases align to TRDD3. CDR1 is TSWWSYY, CDR2 QGS, per germline. CDR3 length: 24 residues. V shed 2 bases, J shed 0 bases, and the junction held 26 bases outside the gene matches. The CDR3 region has the DNA TGTGCTCTTGGGGAAATAGTATCCTTGCCTAGGGGGATACTGGGGGATAGGTACACCGATAAACTCATCTTT. As protein: CALGEIVSLPRGILGDRYTDKLIF.

This clone is judged large. This sequence joins TRDV1 and TRDJ1; 13 nucleotides line up with TRDD3. Unmatched junction bases numbered 19, after V lost 1 base and J lost 2 bases. This CDR3 has 22 residues. Germline V gene data show CDR1 as TSWWSYY and CDR2 as QGS. As DNA, the CDR3 is TGTGCTCTTGGGGAACCGCAAGTCCTTCCTTACTGGGGGATACGACAGACCGATAAACTCATCTTT. As protein: CALGEPQVLPYWGIRQTDKLIF.

This clone was seen only a few times. The mismatch at residue 10 between this DNA's translation and the TCRdb protein of a much larger clone likely reflects a read error; the protein shown is translated from the DNA. The rearrangement uses TRDV1 and TRDJ1; D perhaps matches TRDD3 (5 bases). Trimming cost V 0 bases and J 0 bases, with 14 bases left between them. CDR1 is TSWWSYY and CDR2 is QGS in the germline V gene. The CDR3 spans 17 residues. The CDR3 loop reads CALGELRRGTYTDKLIF. CDR3 coding DNA: TGTGCTCTTGGGGAACTTCGCCGGGGAACTTACACCGATAAACTCATCTTT.

This clone is labeled as medium-sized. The called J gene is TRDJ1, whereas the V gene has no call; TRDD3 was called by the table and not checked on the DNA. The CDR3 spans 23 residues. The CDR3 sequence is CALGAQSWAPRGGGLRDTDKLIF. In DNA, the CDR3 is TGTGCTCTTGGGGCGCAGTCCTGGGCCCCACGTGGTGGGGGATTACGAGACACCGATAAACTCATCTTT.

This clone is deemed large. This rearrangement joins TRDV1 to TRDJ1; 8 bases are a match to TRDD2. The V and J ends lost 4 bases and 1 base, in that order; junction bases with no gene match: 17. Looked up from germline, CDR1 is TSWWSYY and CDR2 is QGS. The CDR3 has 19 amino acids. The CDR3 sequence: CALGAYFLRWGPLTDKLIF. CDR3 nucleotides: TGTGCTCTTGGGGCCTACTTCCTACGGTGGGGACCCCTCACCGATAAACTCATCTTT.

In its sample, this clone ranks as large. The rearrangement joins TRAV29/DV5 to TRDJ1; TRDD2 matches at 7 bases. V gave up 0 bases and J gave up 0 bases; unmatched junction bases: 14. CDR3 size: 18 residues. The V gene's germline CDR1 is NSMFDY and CDR2 ISSIKDK. CDR3 sequence (DNA): TGTGCAGCAAGCGATTTTGCCCTTCCTCGGGGGTACACCGATAAACTCATCTTT. It yields the protein CAASDFALPRGYTDKLIF.

This clone showed up just a few times. TCRdb's protein for this DNA is that of a much larger clone and differs from the translation at residue 4, likely a read error; the protein shown is the DNA translation. V usage is TRDV1 and J usage is TRDJ1; 12 nucleotides line up with TRDD3. This CDR3 contains 21 residues. Germline assignment: CDR1 TSWWSYY and CDR2 QGS. CDR3 nucleotide sequence: TGTGCTCTTGAGGAAATGAACAGCCGACTGGGGGATACCATCAACACCGATAAACTCATCTTT. This gives the protein CALEEMNSRLGDTINTDKLIF.

This clone is large within its sample. The chain couples TRAV38-2/DV8 to TRDJ1, with D maybe TRDD3 (5 bases). V gave up 0 bases and J gave up 0 bases, with 21 bases separating them. The length of the CDR3 is 19 residues. CDR1 TSESDYY and CDR2 QEAYKQQN come from the germline V gene. This CDR3 reads CAYRSELPPGGPYTDKLIF. The DNA for the CDR3 is TGTGCTTATAGGAGCGAACTACCCCCCGGGGGGCCATACACCGATAAACTCATCTTT.

By sample fraction, this clone is large (0.1 to 1%). The same CDR3 also results from other DNA sequences found in this sample. V gene TRDV1 combines with J gene TRDJ1; TRDD3 matches at 10 bases. This CDR3 has 17 residues. The germline CDR1 and CDR2 sequences are TSWWSYY and QGS. CDR3 in DNA: TGTGCCCTAGCGAAGAGTCACTGGGGGATGAGGTCCGATAAACTCATCTTT. Amino acid sequence: CALAKSHWGMRSDKLIF.

This clone rates as medium-sized. The chain has TRAV14/DV4 and TRDJ1, with unresolved D. Germline V gene lookup returns CDR1 TSDPSYG and CDR2 QGSYDQQN (reference sequence). V lost 2 bases, J lost 0 bases, and 28 bases lay in between. This CDR3 contains 21 residues. CDR3 sequence: CAMREHKVSDRELLYTDKLIF. The CDR3 DNA sequence: TGTGCAATGAGAGAGCATAAAGTTTCCGACCGCGAGTTACTGTACACCGATAAACTCATCTTT.

The genes are TRDV1 and TRDJ1; the match to TRDD3 covers 9 bases. Here the J gene came from matching the DNA to germline, since TCRdb omits it. This CDR3 has 16 residues. Germline V gene sequence: CDR1 TSWWSYY, CDR2 QGS. V shed 1 base, J shed 4 bases, and the junction held 7 bases outside the gene matches. CDR3 in amino acids: CALGEPVGDRRDKLIF. CDR3 coding DNA: TGTGCTCTTGGGGAACCGGTGGGGGATAGACGCGATAAACTCATCTTT.

Relative to its sample, this clone is large. Different DNA sequences within this sample yield the same CDR3. The J gene is TRDJ1, the V gene TRAV38-2/DV8; 9 bases fit TRDD2. This CDR3 has 19 residues. J was trimmed by 2 bases and V by 0 bases; bases with no gene match: 14. CDR1 and CDR2 from the germline V gene are TSESDYY and QEAYKQQN. The CDR3 loop is CAYRSAPPSYFSSTDKLIF. CDR3 sequence (DNA): TGTGCTTATAGGAGCGCGCCGCCTTCCTACTTCTCTTCTACCGATAAACTCATCTTT.

By sample share, this clone is large. V gene TRDV3 combines with J gene TRDJ1, with D hard to call. The CDR3 sequence is 16 residues long. Deletions cut 2 bases from V and 0 bases from J, with 19 bases between. Germline CDR1 reads TVYSNPD; CDR2 reads GDNSRS (reference sequence). The CDR3 coding sequence is TGTGCCTTTGAGATTCCCCCTCTCTCCTACACCGATAAACTCATCTTT. Its translation is CAFEIPPLSYTDKLIF. The variable domain in full, with the rest retrieved from reference TRDV3 and TRDJ1, is CDKVTQSSPDQTVASGSEVVLLCTYDTVYSNPDLFWYRIRPDYSFQFVFYGDNSRSEGADFTQGRFSVKHILTQKAFHLVISPVRTEDSATYYCAFEIPPLSYTDKLIFGKGTRVTVEP.

The sample holds a few counts of this clone. A much larger clone is a single base away; this may be a read error. The chain couples TRDV1 to TRDJ4; 12 positions agree with TRDD3. This CDR3 spans 22 amino acids. Germline CDR1 and CDR2: TSWWSYY and QGS. The CDR3 DNA reads as TGTGCTCGTGGGGAACTAGCACAGGGCTGGGGGATACGCCAACCGCGGGCCAGACCCCTGATCTTT. Translated: CARGELAQGWGIRQPRARPLIF.

This clone has only a few counts. TCRdb's protein, taken from a much larger clone, differs from this DNA's translation at residue 15, likely owing to a read error; the protein displayed comes from the DNA. The V gene is TRDV1, the J gene TRDJ1, with TRDD3 matching 7 bases. Germline-derived CDR1 and CDR2 are TSWWSYY and QGS. The CDR3 contains 17 residues. CDR3 protein: CALGVIGGSIYTDKPIF. The CDR3 DNA follows: TGTGCTCTTGGGGTCATCGGGGGATCCATATACACCGATAAACCCATCTTT.

This clone appeared a few times. A far larger clone is one base from this, pointing to a likely read error. The chain combines TRDV1 with TRDJ1, with D possibly being TRDD3 (5 bases). The CDR3 extends over 18 amino acids. V was pared by 5 bases and J by 0 bases, with 22 bases between. Germline V lookup: CDR1 TSWWSYY, CDR2 QGS. This chain's CDR3 is CALGSLGAGGQYTDKLIF. CDR3 sequence (DNA): TGTGCTCTTGGGTCCCTAGGGGCCGGGGGCCAGTACACCGATAAACTCATCTTT.